The rows below give T cell receptor beta chains drawn from one sample of a study of identical twins. TCRdb passed the 5' RACE reads through MiXCR, listing each CDR3 protein once. The sample includes 510,000 or so distinct CDR3 sequences, 13% to 15% of them seen just once. These same data were also listed under a study on yellow fever vaccine responses in identical twins.

The sequenced material came from CD4+ T cells sorted from blood. These receptors came from a woman younger than 30 in good health. Each CDR3 is given without its conserved first and last residue. A D gene is named only where the DNA matches it firmly.

J | D | V | CDR3
TRBJ2-1 | TRBD2 | TRBV15 | ASALAGGYNEQF
TRBJ2-1 | . | TRBV20-1 | CAREDRDVSSYNEQF
TRBJ2-1 | . | TRBV5-1 | ASSPELAWMGYNEQF
TRBJ2-7 | . | TRBV7-9 | ASSREGGYEQY
TRBJ2-1 | . | TRBV3-1 | ASSHSPTGRSEQF
TRBJ2-7 | TRBD2 | TRBV20-1 | TAARSGSSYEQY
TRBJ2-6 | TRBD1 | TRBV27 | ASSRTGVLGANVLT
TRBJ2-7 | TRBD2 | TRBV10-3 | AISGTSGGGVGQY
TRBJ2-1 | TRBD2 | TRBV11-2 | ASSRASGSSYNEQF
TRBJ1-2 | . | TRBV2 | ASSPARDGSSNYGYT
TRBJ1-5 | . | TRBV5-5 | ASSFGPGSNQPQH
TRBJ2-1 | TRBD2 | TRBV7-8 | ASSQTGGGGRRVEQF